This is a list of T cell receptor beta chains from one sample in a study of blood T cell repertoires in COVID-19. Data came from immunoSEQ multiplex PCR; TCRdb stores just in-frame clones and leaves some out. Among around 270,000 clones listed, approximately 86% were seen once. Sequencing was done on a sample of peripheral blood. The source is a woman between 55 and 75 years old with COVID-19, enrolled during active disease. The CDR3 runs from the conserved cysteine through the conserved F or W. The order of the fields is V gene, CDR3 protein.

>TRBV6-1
CASSGTRQGGYNEQFF
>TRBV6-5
CASTRASGVGYGYTF
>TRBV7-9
CASSLHTGTGGITEAFF
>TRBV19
CASRRRGLGTEAFF
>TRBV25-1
CASSAGQGASGNTIYF
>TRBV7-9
CASSLAHGPPGANEKLFF
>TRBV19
CASTRRGGRHNSPLHF
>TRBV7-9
CASSFNDGGRNQPQHF
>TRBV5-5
CASSFGPSGGYGYTF
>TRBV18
CASSPSGTGVLYGYTF
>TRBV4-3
CASSQGVWGGSDTQYF
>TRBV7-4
CASSLRVVMAGQEKLFF
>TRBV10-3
CAISGSDRGQDEQFF
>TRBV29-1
CSVRTGAGNTIYF
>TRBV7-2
CASSPGLPYEQYF
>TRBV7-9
CASSLNMGVATNEKLFF
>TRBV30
CAWSRGGLETQYF
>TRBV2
CASSRDSYGYTF
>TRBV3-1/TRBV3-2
CASSQSSGLAGEQYF
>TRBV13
CASSLLRTDSYEQYF
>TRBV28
CASSSSYSNQPQHF
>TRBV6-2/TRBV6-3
CASSYGGNGYTF
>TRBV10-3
CAISERTGGISGYTF
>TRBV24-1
CATSRTSGGYNEQFF
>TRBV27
CASNGARGYSNQPQHF
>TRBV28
CASRVGGGGYNEQFF
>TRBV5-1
CASSLGGAANYGYTF
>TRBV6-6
CASSSATGSDGYTF
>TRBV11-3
CASSLGLAGGGNEQFF
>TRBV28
CASSLSDSRELFF